The clone carrying this TCR beta chain was counted only a few times. Its cognate antigen is unknown. A much larger clone is a single base away; this may be a read error. Sample-barcoded 5' priming and a J-beta primer mix drove a second PCR of roughly 6 to 12 cycles. Tags on each cDNA molecule came from a template-switch adaptor with 12 random nucleotides. TCRdb fed the 5' RACE reads into MiXCR, producing one record per CDR3 protein. The data contain about 1.7 million distinct CDR3 sequences, roughly 27% of them singletons. This sample was included in a study of blood T cells in healthy people across ages. Study information: Capturing about one barcoded beta molecule per two T cells was achieved by template switching. Study-wide results and limits: A strong correlation between TCR beta diversity and naive T cell percentage was seen. It was held that diversity estimates obtained from one million T cells represented underestimates.

The V gene lost 6 bases and the J gene lost 8 bases, with 14 bases spanning the gap. Germline loops: CDR1 ENHRY, CDR2 SYGVKD. There are 13 residues in the CDR3. The material sequenced was blood. The chain employs TRBV10-3 and TRBJ2-1; a weak D match, TRBD1 (8 bases). The sequence came from a woman in her 30s in good health. CDR3 protein: CAIRRTGRDEQFF. The CDR3 region has the DNA TGTGCCATCAGGCGGACAGGGAGGGATGAGCAGTTCTTC.